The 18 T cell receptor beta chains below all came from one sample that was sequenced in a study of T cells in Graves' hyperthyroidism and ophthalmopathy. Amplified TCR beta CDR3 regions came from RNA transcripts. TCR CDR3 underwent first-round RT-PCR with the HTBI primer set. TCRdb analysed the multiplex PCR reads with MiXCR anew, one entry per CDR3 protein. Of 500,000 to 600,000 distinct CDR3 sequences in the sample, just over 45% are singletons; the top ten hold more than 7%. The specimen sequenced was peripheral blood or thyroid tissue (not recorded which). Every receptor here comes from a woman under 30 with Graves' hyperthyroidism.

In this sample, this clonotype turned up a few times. The CDR3, as DNA: TGCAGCGTCGGACAGGGGGTTGGAGGACACAATGAGCAGTTCTTC. Translation gives CSVGQGVGGHNEQFF. The chain links TRBV29-1 to TRBJ2-1, with TRBD1 matching over 10 bases. Germline V gives CDR1 SQVTM, CDR2 ANQGSEA. V shed 6 bases and J 5 bases; nucleotides not matched to a gene: 10. This CDR3 is 15 amino acids long.

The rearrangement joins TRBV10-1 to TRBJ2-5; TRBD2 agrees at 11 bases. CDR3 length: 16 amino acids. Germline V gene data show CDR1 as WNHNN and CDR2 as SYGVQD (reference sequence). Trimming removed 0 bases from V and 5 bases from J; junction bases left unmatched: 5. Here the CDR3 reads CASSESIIAGGETQYF. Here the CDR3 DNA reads TGCGCCAGCAGTGAGTCAATAATAGCGGGAGGGGAGACCCAGTACTTC.

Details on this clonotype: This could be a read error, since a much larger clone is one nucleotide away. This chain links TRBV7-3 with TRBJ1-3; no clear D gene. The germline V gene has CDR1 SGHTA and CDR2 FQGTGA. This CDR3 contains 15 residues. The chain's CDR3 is CASSQDGRHENTIYF. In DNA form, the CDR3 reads TGCGCCAGCAGCCAAGATGGCAGGCATGAAAACACCATATATTTT.

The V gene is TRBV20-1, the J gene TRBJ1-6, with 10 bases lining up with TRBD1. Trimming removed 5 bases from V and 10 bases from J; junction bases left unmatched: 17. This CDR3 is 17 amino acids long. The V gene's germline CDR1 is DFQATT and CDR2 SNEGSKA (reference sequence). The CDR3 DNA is TGCAGTGCTTCAATGGTTCCGGGACAGGGGAGACGGTCACCCCTCCACTTT. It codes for CSASMVPGQGRRSPLHF.

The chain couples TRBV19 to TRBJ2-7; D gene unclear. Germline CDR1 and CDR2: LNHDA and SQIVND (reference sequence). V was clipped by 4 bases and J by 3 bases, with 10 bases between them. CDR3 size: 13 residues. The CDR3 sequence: CASSTSFSYEQYF. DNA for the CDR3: TGTGCCAGTAGTACCTCCTTCAGCTACGAGCAGTACTTC.

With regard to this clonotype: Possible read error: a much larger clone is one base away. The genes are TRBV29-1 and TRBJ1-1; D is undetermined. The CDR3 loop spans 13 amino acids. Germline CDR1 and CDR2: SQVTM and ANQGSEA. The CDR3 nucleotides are TGCAGCGTTGATTCCAGTTTGAACACTGAAGCTCTCTTT. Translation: CSVDSSLNTEALF.

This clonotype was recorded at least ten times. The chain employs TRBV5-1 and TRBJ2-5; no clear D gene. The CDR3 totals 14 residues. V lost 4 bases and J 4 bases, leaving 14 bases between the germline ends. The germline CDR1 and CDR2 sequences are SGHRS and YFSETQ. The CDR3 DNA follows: TGCGCCAGCAGCAAGCAGGAGAGAGGAGAGACCCAGTACTTC. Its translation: CASSKQERGETQYF.

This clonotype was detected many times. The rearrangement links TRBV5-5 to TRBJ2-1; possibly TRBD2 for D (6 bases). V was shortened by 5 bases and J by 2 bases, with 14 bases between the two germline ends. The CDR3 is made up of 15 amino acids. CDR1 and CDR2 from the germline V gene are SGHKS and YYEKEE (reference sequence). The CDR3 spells CASRGGWETYNEQFF. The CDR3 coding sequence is TGTGCCAGCAGGGGGGGATGGGAGACCTACAATGAGCAGTTCTTC. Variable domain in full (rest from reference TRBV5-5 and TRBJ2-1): DAGVTQSPTHLIKTRGQQVTLRCSPISGHKSVSWYQQVLGQGPQFIFQYYEKEERGRGNFPDRFSARQFPNYSSELNVNALLLGDSALYLCASRGGWETYNEQFFGPGTRLTVL.

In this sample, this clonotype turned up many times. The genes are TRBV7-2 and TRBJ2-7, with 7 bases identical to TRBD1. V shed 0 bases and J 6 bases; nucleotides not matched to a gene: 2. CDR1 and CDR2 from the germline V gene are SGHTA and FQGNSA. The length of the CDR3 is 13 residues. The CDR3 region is CASSLAGQVEQYF. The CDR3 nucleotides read TGTGCCAGCAGCTTAGCAGGACAGGTCGAGCAGTACTTC.

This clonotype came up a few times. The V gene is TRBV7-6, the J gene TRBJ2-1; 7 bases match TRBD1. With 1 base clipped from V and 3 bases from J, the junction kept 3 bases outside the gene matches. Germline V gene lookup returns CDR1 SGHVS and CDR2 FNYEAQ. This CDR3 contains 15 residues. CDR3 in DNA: TGTGCCAGCAGCTTAGTTCCAGGGGGCTACAATGAGCAGTTCTTC. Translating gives CASSLVPGGYNEQFF.

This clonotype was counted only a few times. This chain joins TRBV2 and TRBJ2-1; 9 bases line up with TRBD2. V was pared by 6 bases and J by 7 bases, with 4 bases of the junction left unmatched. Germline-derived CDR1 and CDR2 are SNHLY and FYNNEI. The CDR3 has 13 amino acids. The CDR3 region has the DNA TGTGCCAGCAGACTAAGCGGGAGGAATGAGCAGTTCTTC. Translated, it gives CASRLSGRNEQFF.

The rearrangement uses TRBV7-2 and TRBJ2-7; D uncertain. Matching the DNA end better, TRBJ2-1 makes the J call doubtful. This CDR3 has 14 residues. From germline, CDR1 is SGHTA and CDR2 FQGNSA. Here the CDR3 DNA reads TGTGCCAGCAGCTTAGCTTGGCCTGGCAATGAGCAGTTCTTC. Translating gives CASSLAWPGNEQFF.

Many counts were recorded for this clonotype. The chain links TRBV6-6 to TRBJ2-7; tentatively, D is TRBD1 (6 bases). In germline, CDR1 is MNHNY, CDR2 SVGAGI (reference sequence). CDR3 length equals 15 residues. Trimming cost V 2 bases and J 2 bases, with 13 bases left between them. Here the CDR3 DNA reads TGTGCCAGCAGTTACGGTGAGGGGGACCCCTACGAGCAGTACTTC. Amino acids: CASSYGEGDPYEQYF.

The CDR3 region has the DNA TGTGCCAGCAGGCGGGGACAGGACACTGAAGCTTTCTTT. Its protein is CASRRGQDTEAFF. The chain links TRBV2 to TRBJ1-1; 8 nucleotides agree with TRBD1. The CDR3 totals 13 residues. The J segment lost 3 bases and the V segment lost 6 bases, leaving 3 bases of the junction unmatched. Per germline, CDR1 SNHLY and CDR2 FYNNEI. The whole variable domain, filled in from reference TRBV2 and TRBJ1-1, reads EPEVTQTPSHQVTQMGQEVILRCVPISNHLYFYWYRQILGQKVEFLVSFYNNEISEKSEIFDDQFSVERPDGSNFTLKIRSTKLEDSAMYFCASRRGQDTEAFFGQGTRLTVV.

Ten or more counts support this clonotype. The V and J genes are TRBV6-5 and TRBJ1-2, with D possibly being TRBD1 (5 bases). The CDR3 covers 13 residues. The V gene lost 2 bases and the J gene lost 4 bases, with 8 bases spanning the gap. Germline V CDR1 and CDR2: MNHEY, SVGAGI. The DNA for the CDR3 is TGTGCCAGCAGTTACGTGGGGACCTATGGCTACACCTTC. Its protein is CASSYVGTYGYTF.

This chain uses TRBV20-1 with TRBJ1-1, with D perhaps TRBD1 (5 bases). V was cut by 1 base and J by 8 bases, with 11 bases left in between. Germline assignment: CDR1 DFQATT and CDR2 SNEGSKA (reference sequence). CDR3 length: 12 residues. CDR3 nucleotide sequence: TGCAGTGCTAGAGGACTTCGGGACGAAGCTTTCTTT. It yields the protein CSARGLRDEAFF.

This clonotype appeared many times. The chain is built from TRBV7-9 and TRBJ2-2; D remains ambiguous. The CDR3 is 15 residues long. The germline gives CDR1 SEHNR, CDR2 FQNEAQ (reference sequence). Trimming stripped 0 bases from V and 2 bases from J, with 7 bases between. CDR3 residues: CASSLALENTGELFF. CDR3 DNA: TGTGCCAGCAGCTTAGCTCTAGAAAACACCGGGGAGCTGTTTTTT.

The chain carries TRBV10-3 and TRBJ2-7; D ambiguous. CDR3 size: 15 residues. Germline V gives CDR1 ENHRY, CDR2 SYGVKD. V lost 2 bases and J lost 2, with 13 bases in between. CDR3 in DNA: TGTGCCATCAGTGAGGGGATGAGCCGGGCCTACGAGCAGTACTTC. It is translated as CAISEGMSRAYEQYF.